The clone carrying this T cell receptor beta chain was counted between two and nine times. Its target is not known. This sample is part of a study of T cells after yellow fever vaccination. Trimming left V 5 bases short and J 7 bases short, with 17 bases between. CDR3 length: 14 residues. Notes on the study in general: Some clonotypes, a small share, were shared between CD4 and CD8 compartments.

MiXCR, run by TCRdb on the 5' RACE reads, gives a single entry per CDR3 protein. The sample yields about 360,000 distinct CDR3 sequences, approximately 5.7% seen once. The source material was PBMCs, sampled 5 days after the yellow fever booster vaccination. The chain carries TRBV12-3 or TRBV12-4 and TRBJ1-2; D ambiguous. The TCR comes from a man aged 30 to 45 who received the YFV17D yellow fever vaccine. The CDR3 protein is CASSASRPVTGYTF. CDR3 DNA sequence: TGTGCCAGCAGTGCGTCGCGCCCCGTCACTGGCTACACCTTC.